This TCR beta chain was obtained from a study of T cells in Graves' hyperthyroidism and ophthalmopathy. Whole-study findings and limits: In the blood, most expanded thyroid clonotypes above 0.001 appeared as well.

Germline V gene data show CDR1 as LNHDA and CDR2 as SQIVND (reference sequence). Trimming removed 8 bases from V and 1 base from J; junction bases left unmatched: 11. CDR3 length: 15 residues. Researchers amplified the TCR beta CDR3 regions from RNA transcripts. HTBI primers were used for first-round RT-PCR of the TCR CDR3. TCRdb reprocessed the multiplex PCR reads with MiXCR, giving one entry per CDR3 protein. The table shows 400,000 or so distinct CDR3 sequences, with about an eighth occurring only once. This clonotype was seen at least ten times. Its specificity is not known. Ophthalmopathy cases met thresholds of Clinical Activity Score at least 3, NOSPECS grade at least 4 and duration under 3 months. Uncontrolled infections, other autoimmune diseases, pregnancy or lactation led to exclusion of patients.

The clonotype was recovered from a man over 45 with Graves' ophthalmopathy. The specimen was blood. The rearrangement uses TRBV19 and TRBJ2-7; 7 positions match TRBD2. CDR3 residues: CASSRASGLSYEQYF. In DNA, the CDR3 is TGTGCCAGTTCGAGGGCTAGCGGACTGTCCTACGAGCAGTACTTC.